The rows below give T cell receptor beta chains drawn from one sample of a study of cytomegalovirus exposure and HLA in healthy donors. Sequenced by immunoSEQ multiplex PCR; TCRdb stores in-frame clones only, minus some. The table records 150,000 or so clones, 89% of them present only once. Sequencing input: PBMCs. The receptors stem from a woman under 30 in good health and CMV-seropositive. Each CDR3 is given with its conserved first and last residue. D genes are given only for firm matches. Rows may omit the clone size; those that give it use once, few, many or a size class.

j_call | v_call | clone_size | d_call | cdr3_nt | cdr3_aa
TRBJ1-1 | TRBV29-1 | NA | NA | TGCAGCGTTGGGCAGGGTGGTTTCACTGAAGCTTTCTTT | CSVGQGGFTEAFF
TRBJ2-7 | TRBV29-1 | NA | NA | TGCAGCGTTGAAGTCTACTACGAGCAGTACTTC | CSVEVYYEQYF
TRBJ2-1 | TRBV7-9 | NA | NA | TGTGCCAGCACCAACTCCGGGGGGCGCTCCTACAATGAGCAGTTCTTC | CASTNSGGRSYNEQFF
TRBJ2-3 | TRBV2 | once | TRBD1 | TGTGCCAGCAGCAGCGACAGGGTCACAGATACGCAGTATTTT | CASSSDRVTDTQYF
TRBJ1-1 | TRBV6-5 | NA | NA | TGTGCCAGCAGTCCCCCGGGACATCAGTCGGGTTTCTTT | CASSPPGHQSGFF
TRBJ2-7 | TRBV7-2 | NA | NA | TGTGCCAGCAGCTCGGGACTTCTACAGGGGAGGGAGCAGTACTTC | CASSSGLLQGREQYF
TRBJ1-5 | TRBV2 | NA | NA | TGTGCCAGCAGTGAAAGGGTACCAGGGAACAATCAGCCCCAGCATTTT | CASSERVPGNNQPQHF
TRBJ2-3 | TRBV30 | NA | TRBD2 | TGTGCCTGGAGTGTACCGGCGGGGGGGCATGGGACAGATACGCAGTATTTT | CAWSVPAGGHGTDTQYF
TRBJ2-7 | TRBV11-3 | NA | TRBD1 | TGTGCCAGCAGCCCCCGAGGGGGACAGGGCGACGAGCAGTACTTC | CASSPRGGQGDEQYF
TRBJ2-1 | TRBV27 | NA | TRBD2 | TGTGCCAGCAGTTTATCGGGGACTACCTCCTACAATGAGCAGTTCTTC | CASSLSGTTSYNEQFF
TRBJ1-1 | TRBV5-1 | once | NA | TGCGCCAGCAGCTTCGAGCCAAACACTGAAGCTTTCTTT | CASSFEPNTEAFF
TRBJ2-1 | TRBV6-1 | NA | NA | TGTGCCAGCAGTCCGACGGCGGGGATGAGGAATGAGCAGTTCTTC | CASSPTAGMRNEQFF
TRBJ1-1 | TRBV7-8 | NA | TRBD1 | TGTGCCAGCAGCTTCTGGGACAGGACGGGCACTGAAGCTTTCTTT | CASSFWDRTGTEAFF
TRBJ1-3 | TRBV5-1 | NA | TRBD1 | TGCGCCAGCAGCCCAGGGACAGGGCGGCAAGACACCATATATTTT | CASSPGTGRQDTIYF
TRBJ1-2 | TRBV27 | NA | NA | TGTGCCAGCAGTTTCCGAGAGTCCCATGGCTACACCTTC | CASSFRESHGYTF
TRBJ2-7 | TRBV28 | NA | TRBD2 | TGTGCCAGCAGTTTACCCGAGGGAGGGAAAAACGAGTACTTC | CASSLPEGGKNEYF
TRBJ2-3 | TRBV5-1 | NA | NA | TGCGCCAGCAGCTTATCAGGGGGGCCTGGCACAGATACGCAGTATTTT | CASSLSGGPGTDTQYF
TRBJ1-5 | TRBV4-1 | NA | TRBD1 | TGCGCCAGCAGGGACAGGGCTTATAGCAATCAGCCCCAGCATTTT | CASRDRAYSNQPQHF
TRBJ1-1 | TRBV5-4 | once | NA | TGTGCCAGCACCTCTATTCCCACAGTGATGAACACTGAAGCTTTCTTT | CASTSIPTVMNTEAFF
TRBJ2-5 | TRBV28 | NA | NA | TGTGCCAGCAGTCCAGGAGGCAGGGAGACCCAGTACTTC | CASSPGGRETQYF
TRBJ2-3 | TRBV29-1 | NA | NA | TGCAGCGTTGATTCGGACAGACGGCCCACAGATACGCAGTATTTT | CSVDSDRRPTDTQYF
TRBJ2-7 | TRBV27 | NA | NA | TGTGCCACGCCCCGACATACCCAGTTTAGGGAGCAGTACTTC | CATPRHTQFREQYF
TRBJ2-7 | TRBV30 | few | TRBD1 | TGTGCCTGGGCCATTGGGACAGGGAATTACGAGCAGTACTTC | CAWAIGTGNYEQYF
TRBJ2-3 | TRBV29-1 | NA | NA | TGCAGCGCTCGAGGACGGGCGGGGAGGCCCAAGACAGATACGCAGTATTTT | CSARGRAGRPKTDTQYF
TRBJ2-1 | TRBV9 | NA | TRBD2 | TGTGCCAGCAGCGTAAGGAGCGGGGGGGCTATTGAGCAGTTCTTC | CASSVRSGGAIEQFF
TRBJ2-7 | TRBV9 | NA | NA | TGTGCCAGCAGCGTGGGGACAACCCTGGGAGAGCAGTACTTC | CASSVGTTLGEQYF
TRBJ2-3 | TRBV9 | NA | TRBD2 | TGTGCCAGCAGCCCTCGACTAGCGGGGGGCCCTCATACAGATACGCAGTATTTT | CASSPRLAGGPHTDTQYF
TRBJ1-2 | TRBV5-4 | NA | NA | TGTGCCAGCCAGAGTGGGGGGGCTTTCCCCTCCTATGGCTACACCTTC | CASQSGGAFPSYGYTF
TRBJ1-5 | TRBV28 | NA | TRBD1 | TGTGCCAGCAGTTTAGGGGGAAGGGGGCGCGGTCAGCCCCAGCATTTT | CASSLGGRGRGQPQHF
TRBJ1-5 | TRBV7-2 | NA | NA | TGTGCCAGCAGCTCAACAGGATTGGGCAATCAGCCCCAGCATTTT | CASSSTGLGNQPQHF
TRBJ2-5 | TRBV2 | NA | NA | TGTGCCAGCAGCAAACTAGCTGGGGAATTCGGGGAGACCCAGTACTTC | CASSKLAGEFGETQYF